The clone carrying this TCR beta chain was counted between two and nine times. Its antigen is not known. CDR3 length equals 13 residues. Trimming at V came to 6 bases and at J to 8 bases, leaving 7 bases not matched to a gene. Germline CDR1 reads MNHEY; CDR2 reads SMNVEV (reference sequence). The data are from a study of T cell clones after liver transplantation. Study-wide context: A pre-transplant mixed lymphocyte reaction with TCRbeta sequencing defined graft-donor-reactive clones followed in post-transplant blood. Tolerance: complete withdrawal held at least one year, liver enzymes staying within twice normal. Whole-study results and caveats: Post-transplant time points were not standardized, so conclusions are preliminary.

Assay used: immunoSEQ multiplex PCR; TCRdb lists only in-frame clones, some missing. The sample includes roughly 100,000 clones, approximately 85% of them seen just once. The sample in question was CD4+ T cells from blood, obtained before liver transplant. The chain combines TRBV27 with TRBJ1-2; 9 bases are a match to TRBD1. This sequence originates from a human donor who received a liver transplant. CDR3 in amino acids: CASSDRDREGYTF. As DNA, the CDR3 is TGTGCCAGCAGCGACCGGGACAGGGAAGGCTACACCTTC.